Presented here are 21 T cell receptor beta chains from one specimen sequenced in a study of CD8 T cells in Susac syndrome. It was with random hexamers that about 0.45 to 1 ug RNA was reverse transcribed. TCRdb fed the immunoSEQ multiplex PCR reads into MiXCR, producing one record per CDR3 protein. In the table there are around 95,000 distinct CDR3 sequences, 95% of which are singletons. Sequenced input: CD8+ T cells from PBMCs. The receptors shown here come from a human donor with Susac syndrome.

This clonotype was recorded only once. V is TRBV29-1 and J is TRBJ2-3; D not certain. Trimming removed 5 bases from V and 5 bases from J, with 14 bases in between. The V gene's germline CDR1 is SQVTM and CDR2 ANQGSEA. The CDR3 sequence is 13 residues long. Here the CDR3 reads CSVQTQMGDTQYF. Here the CDR3 DNA reads TGCAGCGTTCAGACCCAAATGGGAGATACGCAGTATTTT.

The chain links TRBV5-6 to TRBJ2-1; TRBD2 aligns across 7 bases. The CDR3 loop spans 16 amino acids. V shed 1 base, J shed 3 bases, and the junction held 7 bases outside the gene matches. Looked up from germline, CDR1 is SGHDT and CDR2 is YYEEEE. CDR3 coding DNA: TGTGCCAGCAGCTTGTTGTCCGGGGGGTACTACAATGAGCAGTTCTTC. It codes for CASSLLSGGYYNEQFF.

The genes are TRBV29-1 and TRBJ2-2; 12 positions agree with TRBD2. This CDR3 contains 15 residues. The germline gives CDR1 SQVTM, CDR2 ANQGSEA. Losses at the gene ends were 1 base for V and 3 bases for J; bases not matched to a gene: 0. This CDR3 is CSVEASGRDTGELFF. In DNA, the CDR3 is TGCAGCGTTGAAGCTAGCGGGAGGGACACCGGGGAGCTGTTTTTT.

The chain employs TRBV6-4 and TRBJ2-3, with no clear D. CDR3 length: 14 residues. V gave up 5 bases and J gave up 3 bases, with 12 bases separating them. Germline CDR1 and CDR2: MRHNA and SNTAGT. The DNA of the CDR3 is TGTGCCAGCAGTCCCGTAGGTGGAACAGATACGCAGTATTTT. It translates to CASSPVGGTDTQYF.

The chain links TRBV15 to TRBJ1-5, with unresolved D. V lost 8 bases and J 1 base, leaving 6 bases between the germline ends. This CDR3 spans 12 amino acids. From germline, CDR1 is LNHNV and CDR2 YYDKDF (reference sequence). The CDR3 here is CATSSSNQPQHF. In nucleotides, the CDR3 is TGTGCCACCTCGTCAAGCAATCAGCCCCAGCATTTT.

This sequence joins TRBV5-1 and TRBJ2-1; 8 positions match TRBD2. The J segment lost 6 bases and the V segment lost 4 bases, leaving 12 bases of the junction unmatched. CDR1 SGHRS and CDR2 YFSETQ come from the germline V gene. The CDR3 has 16 residues. The CDR3 region has the DNA TGCGCCAGCAGCCCCCCCGAAGCGGGGGCCATCAATGAGCAGTTCTTC. This translates into CASSPPEAGAINEQFF. Supplemented by reference TRBV5-1 and TRBJ2-1, the full variable domain reads KAGVTQTPRYLIKTRGQQVTLSCSPISGHRSVSWYQQTPGQGLQFLFEYFSETQRNKGNFPGRFSGRQFSNSRSEMNVSTLELGDSALYLCASSPPEAGAINEQFFGPGTRLTVL.

The chain joins TRBV2 to TRBJ2-2; TRBD2 matches 7 bases. Looked up from germline, CDR1 is SNHLY and CDR2 is FYNNEI. The CDR3 covers 16 residues. V dropped 4 bases and J dropped 1; count of bases not matched to a gene: 6. CDR3 amino acids: CASSGKGGVNTGELFF. CDR3 bases: TGTGCCAGCAGTGGAAAGGGAGGGGTGAACACCGGGGAGCTGTTTTTT.

This chain uses TRBV20-1 with TRBJ2-7; D uncertain. The CDR3 runs 12 residues. Germline CDR1 DFQATT, CDR2 SNEGSKA (reference sequence). Between the trimmed V and J ends, which lost 6 bases and 3 bases, there was a span of 12 bases. CDR3 in amino acids: CSAPDQYYEQYF. The CDR3 DNA reads as TGCAGTGCCCCCGATCAGTACTACGAGCAGTACTTC.

DNA of the CDR3: TGTGCCAGCAGCCCGGGGGGCAGCAACACCGGGGAGCTGTTTTTT. Translated, it gives CASSPGGSNTGELFF. The chain uses TRBV11-2 and TRBJ2-2; D is possibly TRBD2 (7 bases). CDR1 is SGHAT, CDR2 FQNNGV, per germline. V lost 5 bases and J 2 bases, leaving 12 bases between the germline ends. The CDR3 contains 15 residues.

The rearrangement links TRBV20-1 to TRBJ2-1; D is possibly TRBD1 (6 bases). Per the germline V gene, CDR1 is DFQATT and CDR2 is SNEGSKA (reference sequence). Trimming cost V 0 bases and J 8 bases, with 11 bases left between them. CDR3 length: 13 residues. CDR3: CSARDPGADEQFF. CDR3 sequence (DNA): TGCAGTGCTAGAGATCCAGGGGCGGATGAGCAGTTCTTC.

The chain recombines TRBV14 with TRBJ2-1; 8 bases line up with TRBD2. Germline V CDR1 and CDR2: SGHDN, FVKESK. This CDR3 is 15 amino acids long. V dropped 4 bases and J dropped 5; count of bases not matched to a gene: 7. The CDR3 region is CASSPPGGLNNEQFF. Here the CDR3 DNA reads TGTGCCAGCAGCCCCCCGGGGGGGCTAAACAATGAGCAGTTCTTC.

V gene TRBV29-1 combines with J gene TRBJ2-3; TRBD2 might be the D (5 bases). In germline, CDR1 is SQVTM, CDR2 ANQGSEA. Trimming took 2 bases from V and 9 from J, leaving 15 bases between them. This CDR3 spans 13 amino acids. The CDR3 loop is CSVERLDGVTQYF. CDR3 nucleotide sequence: TGCAGCGTTGAAAGGCTCGACGGGGTGACGCAGTATTTT.

The chain links TRBV14 to TRBJ2-7; unclear D gene. CDR1 SGHDN and CDR2 FVKESK come from the germline V gene. The V and J ends lost 4 bases and 1 base respectively, with 17 bases between them. This CDR3 region has 16 residues. The CDR3 region is CASSPMPGRLSYEQYF. The CDR3 bases are TGTGCCAGCAGCCCCATGCCGGGCAGGCTTTCCTACGAGCAGTACTTC.

This chain links TRBV4-1 with TRBJ2-7; 10 bases align to TRBD2. The J segment lost 2 bases and the V segment lost 0 bases, leaving 4 bases of the junction unmatched. Per the germline V gene, CDR1 is MGHRA and CDR2 is YSYEKL. The CDR3 contains 16 residues. The CDR3 is CASSQDSGGIAYEQYF. In DNA, the CDR3 is TGCGCCAGCAGCCAAGATAGCGGGGGGATAGCCTACGAGCAGTACTTC.

This chain links TRBV9 with TRBJ1-2, with D possibly matching TRBD1 (5 bases). CDR3 length equals 13 residues. CDR1 is SGDLS and CDR2 is YYNGEE in the germline V gene. The V end was cut by 3 bases, the J end by 5 bases, with 11 bases between. The CDR3 nucleotides read TGTGCCAGCAGCGCGGGGACGGAGTATGGCTACACCTTC. Its translation is CASSAGTEYGYTF. Using reference TRBV9 and TRBJ1-2 for the parts outside the CDR3, the full variable domain is DSGVTQTPKHLITATGQRVTLRCSPRSGDLSVYWYQQSLDQGLQFLIQYYNGEERAKGNILERFSAQQFPDLHSELNLSSLELGDSALYFCASSAGTEYGYTFGSGTRLTVV.

The V call is TRBV6-1, the J call TRBJ2-7, with D possibly matching TRBD2 (6 bases). The germline V gene encodes CDR1 MNHNS and CDR2 SASEGT. CDR3 length equals 15 residues. V was clipped by 5 bases and J by 0 bases, with 14 bases between them. CDR3 region: CASSPSPGVSYEQYF. CDR3 bases: TGTGCCAGCAGTCCTAGCCCGGGAGTCTCCTACGAGCAGTACTTC.

The V and J genes are TRBV14 and TRBJ2-7; 8 bases are shared with TRBD1. The CDR3 runs 15 residues. V lost 2 bases and J lost 1; bases outside the gene matches: 4. The V gene's germline CDR1 is SGHDN and CDR2 FVKESK. For the CDR3, the DNA is TGTGCCAGCAGCCAACCCGGACAGGGTTCCTACGAGCAGTACTTC. Residues: CASSQPGQGSYEQYF.

CDR3 DNA sequence: TGCAGTGCTAGCGAGGCTAGCGACTCCTACAATGAGCAGTTCTTC. Translation gives CSASEASDSYNEQFF. The chain is built from TRBV20-1 and TRBJ2-1, with D maybe TRBD2 (6 bases). V was clipped by 3 bases and J by 0 bases, with 12 bases between them. CDR3 length: 15 amino acids. Germline values: CDR1 DFQATT, CDR2 SNEGSKA (reference sequence).

The chain uses TRBV4-1 and TRBJ2-5, with D possibly TRBD2 on 6 matching bases. The ends were cut back, 1 base at V and 2 bases at J, with 11 bases in the middle. CDR1 is MGHRA and CDR2 is YSYEKL in the germline V gene. The CDR3 runs to 15 residues. In DNA form, the CDR3 reads TGCGCCAGCAGCCAAGTACTTGGGACTCAAGAGACCCAGTACTTC. Encoded protein: CASSQVLGTQETQYF.

V and J are TRBV21-1 and TRBJ1-5. TRBV21-1 is described as a pseudogene. CDR3 length: 14 residues. This CDR3 is CASSKFMEKQPQHF. The CDR3 bases are TGTGCCAGCAGCAAATTCATGGAGAAACAGCCCCAGCATTTT.

The J gene is TRBJ1-5, the V gene TRBV5-6; 7 nucleotides match TRBD1. J lost 6 bases, V lost 6 bases, and 9 bases had no gene match. CDR1 is SGHDT, CDR2 YYEEEE, per germline. The CDR3 has 14 residues. CDR3: CASTSPQGGQPQHF. The CDR3 DNA is TGTGCCAGCACCTCCCCCCAGGGGGGTCAGCCCCAGCATTTT.